This is a list of T cell receptor beta chains from one sample in a study of T-cell reconstitution after alpha-beta-depleted transplantation in children. TCRdb reprocessed the PCR reads via MiXCR and lists one record per CDR3 protein. Here the sample spans about 240,000 distinct CDR3 sequences, about 25% being singletons. Source: PBMCs, taken before TCRalphabeta/CD19-depleted stem cell transplant. The origin of the receptors is a girl aged 2 to 10 with Fanconi anemia, due to receive a stem cell transplant. Each CDR3 is given with its conserved first and last residue. A D gene is named only where the DNA matches it firmly. Only part of the rows carry a size: once, few, many, or a class if the clone is expanded.

TRBJ2-1 - TRBV5-1 TRBD2 15 CASSLVPSGRSEQFF TGCGCCAGCAGCTTGGTACCTAGCGGGAGGTCCGAGCAGTTCTTC
TRBJ2-5 many TRBV12-3/TRBV12-4 TRBD1 16 CASHPIVPGQQETQYF TGTGCCAGCCACCCAATTGTCCCGGGACAGCAAGAGACCCAGTACTTC
TRBJ1-1 many TRBV5-5 - 14 CASSLVGTATEAFF TGTGCCAGCAGCTTGGTGGGAACAGCCACTGAAGCTTTCTTT
TRBJ2-5 many TRBV29-1 - 13 CSVDAGIQETQYF TGCAGCGTTGACGCCGGGATCCAAGAGACCCAGTACTTC
TRBJ1-3 - TRBV5-1 TRBD1 18 CASSLSTPTGWRRNTIYF TGCGCCAGCAGCTTGAGCACACCGACAGGGTGGCGACGAAACACCATATATTTT
TRBJ2-7 - TRBV19 TRBD2 15 CASKSGDGDYGEQYF TGTGCCAGTAAGTCGGGGGATGGGGACTACGGCGAGCAGTACTTC
TRBJ1-6 many TRBV20-1 TRBD1 15 CSARDPQGAYSPLHF TGCAGTGCTAGAGATCCCCAGGGGGCTTATTCACCCCTCCACTTT
TRBJ1-1 many TRBV20-1 TRBD1 13 CSANRGRAEGAFF TGCAGTGCTAACAGGGGACGGGCTGAGGGAGCTTTCTTT
TRBJ1-1 many TRBV29-1 - 12 CSVGHKNTEAFF TGCAGCGTTGGACATAAGAACACTGAAGCTTTCTTT
TRBJ2-2 few TRBV4-1 - 12 CAIRANTGELFF TGCGCCATAAGGGCGAACACCGGGGAGCTGTTTTTT
TRBJ2-1 many TRBV5-6 TRBD2 14 CASSLGLAFYEQFF TGTGCCAGCAGCTTGGGACTAGCCTTTTATGAGCAGTTCTTC
TRBJ1-2 many TRBV29-1 TRBD1 16 CSVDNRDSPQWAHYTF TGCAGCGTGGATAACCGGGACAGCCCGCAATGGGCCCATTACACCTTC
TRBJ1-4 many TRBV20-1 TRBD1 13 CSASTGANEKLFF TGCAGTGCTTCGACAGGGGCTAATGAAAAACTGTTTTTT
TRBJ2-1 - TRBV7-2 TRBD2 14 CASSLPLGSGGQFF TGTGCCAGCAGCTTACCCCTTGGTAGCGGGGGTCAGTTCTTC
TRBJ1-3 many TRBV29-1 - 13 CSVATGTGNTIYF TGCAGCGTTGCAACAGGGACGGGAAACACCATATATTTT
TRBJ2-5 many TRBV5-1 - 14 CASSADQIQETQYF TGCGCCAGCAGCGCAGATCAGATCCAAGAGACCCAGTACTTC
TRBJ2-7 many TRBV27 TRBD2 16 CASSLTGLAGSYEQYF TGTGCCAGCAGCCTAACCGGGCTAGCGGGGAGCTACGAGCAGTACTTC
TRBJ2-7 many TRBV27 TRBD2 13 CASNQAGRNEQYF TGTGCCAGCAACCAAGCGGGACGCAACGAGCAGTACTTC
TRBJ1-6 few TRBV9 - 15 CASSVEWDLRSPLHF TGTGCCAGCAGCGTAGAATGGGACCTTCGTTCACCCCTCCACTTT
TRBJ2-1 - TRBV20-1 TRBD2 12 CSASGRAHEQFF TGCAGTGCTAGCGGGAGGGCACATGAGCAGTTCTTC
TRBJ2-6 - TRBV6-1 - 14 CASSIISGANVLTF TGTGCCAGCAGTATTATCTCTGGGGCCAACGTCCTGACTTTC
TRBJ2-2 many TRBV20-1 TRBD1 14 CSAGQGPNTGELFF TGCAGTGCGGGACAGGGGCCTAACACCGGGGAGCTGTTTTTT
TRBJ2-3 - TRBV20-1 - 11 CSARTPDTQYF TGCAGTGCTAGAACCCCCGATACGCAGTATTTT
TRBJ1-1 - TRBV29-1 - 14 CSVARTVMNTEAFF TGCAGCGTTGCCCGGACAGTAATGAACACTGAAGCTTTCTTT
TRBJ2-7 - TRBV5-1 TRBD2 14 CASSPRLAAYEQYF TGCGCCAGCAGCCCTAGACTAGCAGCTTACGAGCAGTACTTC
TRBJ2-1 - TRBV20-1 TRBD2 14 CSAVAGGAYNEQFF TGCAGTGCCGTAGCGGGGGGCGCCTACAATGAGCAGTTCTTC
TRBJ2-1 - TRBV7-3 - 13 CASSPRGVNEQFF TGTGCCAGCAGCCCTCGTGGGGTCAATGAGCAGTTCTTC
TRBJ2-7 many TRBV7-9 - 16 CASSLADRRGFYEQYF TGTGCCAGCAGCTTAGCGGACAGACGAGGATTCTACGAGCAGTACTTC
TRBJ2-7 few TRBV6-5 TRBD1 14 CASSYWDRGHEQYF TGTGCCAGCAGTTACTGGGACAGGGGGCATGAGCAGTACTTC
TRBJ1-2 many TRBV10-3 TRBD1 12 CAISGTGDGYTF TGTGCCATCAGTGGAACAGGGGATGGCTACACCTTC
TRBJ2-3 many TRBV20-1 TRBD1 14 CSARNRGDTDTQYF TGCAGTGCTAGAAACAGGGGGGACACAGATACGCAGTATTTT
TRBJ2-7 many TRBV20-1 TRBD2 14 CSASTGGLSYEQYF TGCAGTGCTAGTACGGGAGGACTTTCCTACGAGCAGTACTTC
TRBJ2-5 many TRBV29-1 TRBD1 16 CSVVGGLLKTGKSQYF TGCAGCGTTGTAGGTGGTTTGTTGAAGACAGGGAAGTCCCAGTACTTC
TRBJ2-1 - TRBV20-1 TRBD2 16 CSARGTSGKTYNEQFF TGCAGTGCTAGGGGGACTAGCGGGAAGACCTACAATGAGCAGTTCTTC
TRBJ1-1 many TRBV13 - 16 CASSPHRALMNTEAFF TGTGCCAGCAGCCCTCACCGAGCCCTAATGAACACTGAAGCTTTCTTT
TRBJ2-7 few TRBV29-1 TRBD1 12 CSVAQGAVEQYF TGCAGCGTTGCTCAGGGGGCGGTTGAGCAGTACTTC
TRBJ2-1 few TRBV29-1 - 12 CSVCGSANEQFF TGCAGCGTTTGCGGTTCGGCCAATGAGCAGTTCTTC
TRBJ1-1 - TRBV2 - 12 CASTRVRTEAFF TGTGCCAGCACCAGGGTTCGCACTGAAGCTTTCTTT
TRBJ2-3 many TRBV6-5 TRBD2 17 CASSYGASGSTADTQYF TGTGCCAGCAGTTATGGGGCTAGCGGGAGTACGGCAGATACGCAGTATTTT
TRBJ2-3 many TRBV12-3/TRBV12-4 - 15 CASSPRVGLADTQYF TGTGCCAGCAGCCCCAGGGTCGGGCTGGCAGATACGCAGTATTTT
TRBJ2-3 few TRBV6-5 TRBD2 15 CASSYSGANTDTQYF TGTGCCAGCAGTTACAGCGGGGCTAACACAGATACGCAGTATTTT
TRBJ2-5 - TRBV20-1 - 13 CSGSKGVRETQYF TGCAGTGGTAGTAAGGGGGTCCGGGAGACCCAGTACTTC
TRBJ2-7 - TRBV7-6 - 17 CASSLAVPGGDYYEQYF TGTGCCAGCAGCTTAGCGGTTCCAGGGGGGGATTACTACGAGCAGTACTTC
TRBJ2-1 - TRBV12-3/TRBV12-4 - 13 CASTLGIHNEQFF TGTGCCAGCACCCTCGGGATTCACAATGAGCAGTTCTTC
TRBJ2-3 once TRBV20-1 TRBD2 14 CSAGSGTSTDTQYF TGCAGTGCGGGAAGCGGGACTAGCACAGATACGCAGTATTTT
TRBJ2-3 - TRBV6-1 - 13 CASSRLGSDTQYF TGTGCCAGCAGTCGGTTAGGGTCAGATACGCAGTATTTT
TRBJ2-1 - TRBV29-1 TRBD1 16 CSVDPPQGYLYNEQFF TGCAGCGTTGACCCCCCACAGGGGTACTTGTACAATGAGCAGTTCTTC
TRBJ2-1 - TRBV27 - 15 CASSLSPATYNEQFF TGTGCCAGCAGTTTATCGCCAGCAACCTACAATGAGCAGTTCTTC
TRBJ2-1 - TRBV12-3/TRBV12-4 - 13 CASSLSRWNEQFF TGTGCCAGCAGTTTATCCAGGTGGAATGAGCAGTTCTTC
TRBJ1-2 - TRBV7-9 - 16 CASSFSPRTGDYGYTF TGTGCCAGCAGCTTTTCTCCAAGGACCGGGGACTATGGCTACACCTTC
TRBJ2-7 many TRBV20-1 - 13 CSASRGEFYEQYF TGCAGTGCTTCCCGAGGGGAGTTCTACGAGCAGTACTTC
TRBJ2-4 many TRBV6-4 TRBD2 15 CASSVTSGSTDIQYF TGTGCCAGCAGTGTCACTAGCGGGAGTACGGACATTCAGTACTTC
TRBJ2-3 - TRBV30 - 16 CAWSVLGGGSTDTQYF TGTGCCTGGAGTGTTTTAGGAGGGGGCTCCACAGATACGCAGTATTTT